Listed below are T cell receptor beta chains from one sample, sequenced in a study of cytomegalovirus exposure and HLA in healthy donors. Data came from immunoSEQ multiplex PCR; TCRdb stores just in-frame clones and leaves some out. The sample shows approximately 160,000 clones, less than 90% of them seen only once. Input material: PBMCs. These receptors originate from a woman in her 30s in good health and CMV-seronegative. The CDR3 runs from the conserved cysteine through the conserved F or W. A D gene is named only where the DNA matches it firmly. Clone size is shown for a subset of rows, as once, few, many or a class of expanded clone.

v_call: TRBV15
d_call: NA
clone_size: NA
j_call: TRBJ2-7
cdr3_aa: CATSRDPVGPKYEQYF
cdr3_nt: TGTGCCACCAGCAGAGATCCGGTGGGGCCGAAATACGAGCAGTACTTC

v_call: TRBV27
d_call: NA
clone_size: NA
j_call: TRBJ1-2
cdr3_aa: CASSSGDFYGYTF
cdr3_nt: TGTGCCAGCAGTTCAGGGGATTTCTATGGCTACACCTTC

v_call: TRBV5-1
d_call: TRBD2
clone_size: NA
j_call: TRBJ2-7
cdr3_aa: CASSYERGSSYEQYF
cdr3_nt: TGCGCCAGCAGCTATGAGCGGGGATCCTCCTACGAGCAGTACTTC

v_call: TRBV5-1
d_call: NA
clone_size: NA
j_call: TRBJ2-5
cdr3_aa: CASSTQGFGETQYF
cdr3_nt: TGCGCCAGCAGCACTCAGGGTTTCGGAGAGACCCAGTACTTC

v_call: TRBV12-5
d_call: NA
clone_size: NA
j_call: TRBJ1-4
cdr3_aa: CASGPGAATNEKLFF
cdr3_nt: TGTGCTAGTGGCCCGGGGGCAGCAACTAATGAAAAACTGTTTTTT

v_call: TRBV5-1
d_call: TRBD2
clone_size: NA
j_call: TRBJ2-1
cdr3_aa: CASSEVGLDSNEQFF
cdr3_nt: TGCGCCAGCAGTGAGGTGGGACTAGACTCCAATGAGCAGTTCTTC

v_call: TRBV28
d_call: NA
clone_size: NA
j_call: TRBJ2-5
cdr3_aa: CASSLGGLPFLETQYF
cdr3_nt: TGTGCCAGCAGCCTAGGGGGACTTCCCTTTTTAGAGACCCAGTACTTC

v_call: TRBV27
d_call: TRBD2
clone_size: NA
j_call: TRBJ2-7
cdr3_aa: CASSPTLAGGPGYEQYF
cdr3_nt: TGTGCCAGCAGCCCGACACTAGCGGGAGGGCCCGGCTACGAGCAGTACTTC

v_call: TRBV7-6
d_call: NA
clone_size: NA
j_call: TRBJ1-1
cdr3_aa: CASSLSGDRGNTEAFF
cdr3_nt: TGTGCCAGCAGCTTATCTGGTGACCGGGGGAACACTGAAGCTTTCTTT

v_call: TRBV6-4
d_call: TRBD2
clone_size: NA
j_call: TRBJ2-1
cdr3_aa: CASSYSEVGSGGAFEQFF
cdr3_nt: TGTGCCAGCAGTTACTCGGAAGTAGGCAGCGGGGGGGCGTTTGAGCAGTTCTTC

v_call: TRBV4-2
d_call: NA
clone_size: NA
j_call: TRBJ2-7
cdr3_aa: CASSHRKGGEQYF
cdr3_nt: TGTGCCAGCAGCCACCGAAAAGGGGGCGAGCAGTACTTC

v_call: TRBV6-6
d_call: NA
clone_size: NA
j_call: TRBJ2-2
cdr3_aa: CASSQQVSGELFF
cdr3_nt: TGTGCCAGCAGCCAACAGGTGTCCGGGGAGCTGTTTTTT

v_call: TRBV29-1
d_call: TRBD2
clone_size: NA
j_call: TRBJ2-7
cdr3_aa: CSVESGSGGSHEQYF
cdr3_nt: TGCAGTGTTGAAAGCGGGTCGGGAGGAAGTCACGAGCAGTACTTC

v_call: TRBV7-3
d_call: TRBD2
clone_size: NA
j_call: TRBJ2-1
cdr3_aa: CASSPQRGRNEQFF
cdr3_nt: TGTGCCAGCAGCCCCCAGCGGGGGCGAAATGAGCAGTTCTTC

v_call: TRBV7-6
d_call: NA
clone_size: NA
j_call: TRBJ2-7
cdr3_aa: CASSLQPGGDEQYF
cdr3_nt: TGTGCCAGCAGCTTACAGCCCGGGGGAGACGAGCAGTACTTC

v_call: TRBV11-2
d_call: TRBD1
clone_size: NA
j_call: TRBJ2-2
cdr3_aa: CASSLGGRGSTGELFF
cdr3_nt: TGTGCCAGCAGCTTAGGAGGCAGGGGGAGCACCGGGGAGCTGTTTTTT

v_call: TRBV9
d_call: NA
clone_size: NA
j_call: TRBJ1-3
cdr3_aa: CASSVGTVSGNTIYF
cdr3_nt: TGTGCCAGCAGCGTAGGGACAGTCTCTGGAAACACCATATATTTT

v_call: TRBV28
d_call: NA
clone_size: NA
j_call: TRBJ1-2
cdr3_aa: CASSLYGSGGYGYTF
cdr3_nt: TGTGCCAGCAGTCTCTATGGGTCTGGGGGCTATGGCTACACCTTC

v_call: TRBV15
d_call: NA
clone_size: NA
j_call: TRBJ1-2
cdr3_aa: CATSSYFGYTF
cdr3_nt: TGTGCCACCAGCAGTTATTTTGGCTACACCTTC

v_call: TRBV6-5
d_call: TRBD1
clone_size: NA
j_call: TRBJ2-7
cdr3_aa: CASRRQGNEQYF
cdr3_nt: TGTGCCAGCAGAAGACAGGGGAACGAGCAGTACTTC

v_call: TRBV5-6
d_call: TRBD1
clone_size: once
j_call: TRBJ1-1
cdr3_aa: CASSLFGTGSHTEAFF
cdr3_nt: TGTGCCAGCAGCTTGTTCGGGACAGGGAGCCACACTGAAGCTTTCTTT

v_call: TRBV5-1
d_call: NA
clone_size: NA
j_call: TRBJ1-2
cdr3_aa: CASSFSGKTNYGYTF
cdr3_nt: TGCGCCAGCAGCTTTTCAGGCAAAACTAACTATGGCTACACCTTC

v_call: TRBV7-2
d_call: TRBD1
clone_size: NA
j_call: TRBJ1-2
cdr3_aa: CASSLDRVANYGYTF
cdr3_nt: TGTGCCAGCAGCTTGGACAGGGTAGCTAACTATGGCTACACCTTC

v_call: TRBV7-2
d_call: TRBD2
clone_size: NA
j_call: TRBJ2-3
cdr3_aa: CASSPGTSVTDTQYF
cdr3_nt: TGTGCCAGCAGCCCCGGGACTAGCGTCACAGATACGCAGTATTTT

v_call: TRBV5-1
d_call: TRBD1
clone_size: NA
j_call: TRBJ2-7
cdr3_aa: CASSSGTGGPYEQYF
cdr3_nt: TGCGCCAGCAGCTCCGGGACAGGAGGCCCGTACGAGCAGTACTTC

v_call: TRBV6-5
d_call: NA
clone_size: many
j_call: TRBJ1-3
cdr3_aa: CASSWDPGNTIYF
cdr3_nt: TGTGCCAGCAGTTGGGATCCTGGAAACACCATATATTTT

v_call: TRBV7-8
d_call: TRBD1
clone_size: NA
j_call: TRBJ2-2
cdr3_aa: CASSLVRTGYPGELFF
cdr3_nt: TGTGCCAGCAGCTTGGTCAGGACAGGGTACCCCGGGGAGCTGTTTTTT

v_call: TRBV5-6
d_call: NA
clone_size: NA
j_call: TRBJ2-1
cdr3_aa: CASSGQLYNEQFF
cdr3_nt: TGTGCCAGCAGCGGTCAGCTCTACAATGAGCAGTTCTTC

v_call: TRBV5-6
d_call: NA
clone_size: NA
j_call: TRBJ1-4
cdr3_aa: CASKGASEKLFF
cdr3_nt: TGTGCCAGCAAAGGGGCCAGCGAAAAACTGTTTTTT

v_call: TRBV27
d_call: TRBD2
clone_size: once
j_call: TRBJ2-1
cdr3_aa: CASKGFGRAGGEQFF
cdr3_nt: TGTGCCAGCAAGGGGTTCGGGAGGGCGGGCGGTGAGCAGTTCTTC

v_call: TRBV4-1
d_call: NA
clone_size: NA
j_call: TRBJ2-2
cdr3_aa: CASSQEPGQRTGELFF
cdr3_nt: TGCGCCAGCAGCCAAGAGCCGGGACAACGCACCGGGGAGCTGTTTTTT

v_call: TRBV4-2
d_call: TRBD2
clone_size: NA
j_call: TRBJ2-7
cdr3_aa: CASSREVSGRSSYEQYF
cdr3_nt: TGTGCCAGCAGCCGAGAGGTGAGCGGGAGGAGCTCCTACGAGCAGTACTTC

v_call: TRBV7-2
d_call: NA
clone_size: NA
j_call: TRBJ2-7
cdr3_aa: CASSSQRGSDEQYF
cdr3_nt: TGTGCCAGCAGCTCGCAACGGGGGTCGGACGAGCAGTACTTC

v_call: TRBV19
d_call: NA
clone_size: once
j_call: TRBJ1-1
cdr3_aa: CASSSRSEGTEAFF
cdr3_nt: TGTGCCAGTAGTTCCCGATCCGAGGGGACTGAAGCTTTCTTT

v_call: TRBV7-9
d_call: NA
clone_size: NA
j_call: TRBJ1-2
cdr3_aa: CASSFPGVVIKGYTF
cdr3_nt: TGTGCCAGCAGCTTCCCGGGGGTAGTCATTAAGGGCTACACCTTC

v_call: TRBV27
d_call: NA
clone_size: NA
j_call: TRBJ2-1
cdr3_aa: CASRLGNNEQFF
cdr3_nt: TGTGCCAGCAGACTGGGTAACAATGAGCAGTTCTTC

v_call: TRBV7-2
d_call: TRBD2
clone_size: NA
j_call: TRBJ2-7
cdr3_aa: CASSFRGLADNEQYF
cdr3_nt: TGTGCCAGCAGCTTTAGAGGTCTAGCGGATAACGAGCAGTACTTC

v_call: TRBV5-1
d_call: NA
clone_size: NA
j_call: TRBJ1-1
cdr3_aa: CASSLAENTEAFF
cdr3_nt: TGCGCCAGCAGCTTGGCAGAGAACACTGAAGCTTTCTTT

v_call: TRBV5-4
d_call: NA
clone_size: NA
j_call: TRBJ2-1
cdr3_aa: CASSLAGGPVSYNEQFF
cdr3_nt: TGTGCCAGCAGCTTGGCCGGCGGGCCAGTTTCCTACAATGAGCAGTTCTTC

v_call: TRBV27
d_call: NA
clone_size: NA
j_call: TRBJ1-6
cdr3_aa: CASSFKENSPLHF
cdr3_nt: TGTGCCAGCAGTTTTAAGGAAAATTCACCCCTCCACTTT